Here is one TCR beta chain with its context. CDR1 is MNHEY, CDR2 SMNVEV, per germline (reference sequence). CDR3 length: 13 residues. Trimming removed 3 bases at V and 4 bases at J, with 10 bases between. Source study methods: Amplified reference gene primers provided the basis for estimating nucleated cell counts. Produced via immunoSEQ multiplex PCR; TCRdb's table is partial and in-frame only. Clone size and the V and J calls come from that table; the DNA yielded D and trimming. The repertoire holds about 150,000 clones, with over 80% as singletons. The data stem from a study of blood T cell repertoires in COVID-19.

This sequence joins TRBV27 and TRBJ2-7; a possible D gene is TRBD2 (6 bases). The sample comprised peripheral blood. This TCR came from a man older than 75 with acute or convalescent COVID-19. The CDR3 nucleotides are TGTGCCAGCAGTTTGGGAGGACCATACGAGCAGTACTTC. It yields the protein CASSLGGPYEQYF.